Listed below are T cell receptor beta chains from one sample, sequenced in a study of blood T cells in healthy people across ages. TCRdb called the 5' RACE reads again in MiXCR, with one record for every CDR3 protein. The sample lists about 1.4 million distinct CDR3 sequences, approximately 60% occurring once. The sample was blood. The receptors were gathered from a man between 18 and 29 years old in good health. Each CDR3 is given with its conserved first and last residue. The order of the fields is V gene, J gene, CDR3 length, clone size, D gene, CDR3 DNA, CDR3 protein. The D gene is left open where the match is weak. Clone sizes are given selectively: once, few, many, or a class where the clone is expanded.

TRBV20-1,TRBJ1-2,15,few,TRBD1,TGCAGTGCCCGTGCCGTACAGGGGGCACTCTATGGCTACACCTTC,CSARAVQGALYGYTF
TRBV29-1,TRBJ2-7,17,few,TRBD1,TGCAGCGTTTCCTCAACACTCACGACAGGGTCAGCCTACGAGCAGTACTTC,CSVSSTLTTGSAYEQYF
TRBV12-3/TRBV12-4,TRBJ2-2,16,once,TRBD1,TGTGCCAGCAGTTTTTGGCAGGGGGCGCAGTACGGGGAGCTGTTTTTT,CASSFWQGAQYGELFF
TRBV20-1,TRBJ2-5,15,-,TRBD2,TGCAGTGCAATAGCGGGGACCACCCCCGGGGAGACCCAGTACTTC,CSAIAGTTPGETQYF
TRBV6-1,TRBJ2-7,14,-,TRBD2,TGTGCCAGCAGCGGGGGACTAGACTCCTACGAGCAGTACTTC,CASSGGLDSYEQYF
TRBV7-9,TRBJ1-2,10,few,-,TGTGCCACCGGTAGCGTTGGCTACACCTTC,CATGSVGYTF
TRBV10-3,TRBJ2-2,11,few,-,TGTGCCATCAGTGAGGGCGGGGAGCTGTTTTTT,CAISEGGELFF
TRBV7-2,TRBJ2-1,16,once,-,TGTGCCAGCAGCTTAGTGCAGGGATGGATTTACAATGAGCAGTTCTTC,CASSLVQGWIYNEQFF
TRBV12-3/TRBV12-4,TRBJ2-1,16,-,-,TGTGCCAGCATCCCTTCCGGGGGACAAAGATACAATGAGCAGTTCTTC,CASIPSGGQRYNEQFF
TRBV25-1,TRBJ2-3,15,few,TRBD2,TGTGCCAGCAGTGAACCTAGCGGACACACAGATACGCAGTATTTT,CASSEPSGHTDTQYF
TRBV12-3/TRBV12-4,TRBJ2-1,14,-,-,TGTGCCAGCAGTTTAAGGTCGGAGAACAATGAGCAGTTCTTC,CASSLRSENNEQFF
TRBV25-1,TRBJ2-7,16,-,-,TGTGCCAGCAGTGCAACGTCCCGGGACCTTCGTCGGGAGCAGTACTTC,CASSATSRDLRREQYF
TRBV15,TRBJ2-7,11,-,-,TGTGCCACCAGAGAGGGTTACGAGCAGTACTTC,CATREGYEQYF
TRBV20-1,TRBJ2-1,17,-,-,TGCAGTGCTAGGGGGTTGACAGACACGAGCTCCTACAATGAGCAGTTCTTC,CSARGLTDTSSYNEQFF
TRBV12-3/TRBV12-4,TRBJ2-5,15,-,TRBD1,TGTGCCAGCAGTTTGGCGACAGGGGGTCAAGAGACCCAGTACTTC,CASSLATGGQETQYF
TRBV11-2,TRBJ2-7,14,-,-,TGTGCCAGCAGCGGGGTCGCGGTGTACTACGAGCAGTACTTC,CASSGVAVYYEQYF
TRBV6-5,TRBJ2-1,14,-,TRBD2,TGTGCCAGCAGTCGAGCGGGGGGCCACAATGAGCAGTTCTTC,CASSRAGGHNEQFF
TRBV7-9,TRBJ2-6,15,few,-,TGTGCCAGCAGTTTCACAAGCTCTGGGGCCAACGTCCTGACTTTC,CASSFTSSGANVLTF
TRBV27,TRBJ2-1,15,few,TRBD2,TGTGCCAGCAGTTGGGGACTAGCGGGAGCGGGTGAGCAGTTCTTC,CASSWGLAGAGEQFF
TRBV6-1,TRBJ2-3,15,-,-,TGTGCCAGCAGTGATCGAGGCAGGGGCACAGATACGCAGTATTTT,CASSDRGRGTDTQYF
TRBV28,TRBJ2-1,13,-,-,TGTGCCAGCAATTCGAACAACTACAATGAGCAGTTCTTC,CASNSNNYNEQFF
TRBV2,TRBJ2-1,15,few,-,TGTGCCAGCAGTAACCCCTGGCAGGGCCACAATGAGCAGTTCTTC,CASSNPWQGHNEQFF
TRBV29-1,TRBJ2-1,15,-,-,TGCAGCGTCTCAGGTGGGTCAGTCCACTACAATGAGCAGTTCTTC,CSVSGGSVHYNEQFF